This T cell receptor (beta chain) was found in a study of cytomegalovirus exposure and HLA in healthy donors. Broader study findings: Looking again later, the authors saw that most CMV-associated TCR beta chains seemed HLA-restricted. V- and J-gene trimming of TCR beta was linked (in a later analysis) to a missense DCLRE1C variant.

A multiplex PCR was run with 60 Vbeta primers and 13 Jbeta primers. Using immunoSEQ multiplex PCR, the repertoire was profiled, and TCRdb retains in-frame clones only, with some absent. The table lists more than 150,000 clones, over 70% of them singletons. Comments on this clone: Antigen unknown.

Looked up from germline, CDR1 is SGHTA and CDR2 is FQGTGA. This CDR3 is 15 amino acids long. Deletions cut 1 base from V and 5 bases from J, with 12 bases between. The TCR was taken from a man in his fifties in good health and CMV-seronegative. This rearrangement joins TRBV7-3 to TRBJ2-1; D is possibly TRBD1 (6 bases). Source material: PBMCs. The CDR3 nucleotides read TGTGCCAGCAGCTTAATCCAAGCAGGGGACAATGAGCAGTTCTTC. This sequence encodes CASSLIQAGDNEQFF.